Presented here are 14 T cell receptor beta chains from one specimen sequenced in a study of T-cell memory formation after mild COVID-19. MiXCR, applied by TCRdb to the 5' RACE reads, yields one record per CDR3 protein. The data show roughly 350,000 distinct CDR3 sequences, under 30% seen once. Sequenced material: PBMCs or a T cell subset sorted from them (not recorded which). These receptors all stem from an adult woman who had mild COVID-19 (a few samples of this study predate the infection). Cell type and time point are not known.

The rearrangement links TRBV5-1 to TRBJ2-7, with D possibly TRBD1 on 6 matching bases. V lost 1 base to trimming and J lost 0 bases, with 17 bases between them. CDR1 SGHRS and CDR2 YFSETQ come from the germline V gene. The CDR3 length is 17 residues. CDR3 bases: TGCGCCAGCAGCTTGCCTCAGGGGCATACCCTCTCCTACGAGCAGTACTTC. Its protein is CASSLPQGHTLSYEQYF.

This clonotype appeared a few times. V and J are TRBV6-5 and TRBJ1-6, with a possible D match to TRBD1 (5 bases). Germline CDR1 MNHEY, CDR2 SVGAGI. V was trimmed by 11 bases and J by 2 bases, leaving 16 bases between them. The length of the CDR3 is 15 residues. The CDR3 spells CASSLGGTYNSPLHF. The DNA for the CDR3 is TGTGCCTCCTCTTTGGGGGGAACCTATAATTCACCCCTCCACTTT.

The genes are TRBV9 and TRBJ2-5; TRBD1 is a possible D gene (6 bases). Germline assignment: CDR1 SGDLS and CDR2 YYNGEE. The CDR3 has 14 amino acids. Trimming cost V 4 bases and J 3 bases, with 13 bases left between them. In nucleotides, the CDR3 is TGTGCCAGCAGCCCCAACGACAGGAAAGAGACCCAGTACTTC. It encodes CASSPNDRKETQYF.

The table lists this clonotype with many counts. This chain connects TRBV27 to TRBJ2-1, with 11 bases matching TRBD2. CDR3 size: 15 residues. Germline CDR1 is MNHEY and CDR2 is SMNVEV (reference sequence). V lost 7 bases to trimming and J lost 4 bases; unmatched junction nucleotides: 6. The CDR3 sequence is CASIRTSGLYNEQFF. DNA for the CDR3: TGTGCCAGCATCCGGACTAGCGGGTTATACAATGAGCAGTTCTTC.

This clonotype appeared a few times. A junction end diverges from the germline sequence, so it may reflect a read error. The CDR3 nucleotides read TGTGCCAGTAGCGTAGCGTTCACAGATACGCAGTATTTT. Its translation: CASSVAFTDTQYF. The rearrangement uses TRBV9 and TRBJ2-3; D perhaps matches TRBD2 (5 bases). The CDR3 runs 13 residues. The germline CDR1 and CDR2 sequences are SGDLS and YYNGEE.

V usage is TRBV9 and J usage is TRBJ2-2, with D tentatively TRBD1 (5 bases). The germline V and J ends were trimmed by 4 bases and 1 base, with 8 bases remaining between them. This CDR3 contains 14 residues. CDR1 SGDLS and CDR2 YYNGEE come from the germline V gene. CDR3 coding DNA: TGTGCCAGCAGCAGACAGAGGAACACCGGGGAGCTGTTTTTT. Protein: CASSRQRNTGELFF.

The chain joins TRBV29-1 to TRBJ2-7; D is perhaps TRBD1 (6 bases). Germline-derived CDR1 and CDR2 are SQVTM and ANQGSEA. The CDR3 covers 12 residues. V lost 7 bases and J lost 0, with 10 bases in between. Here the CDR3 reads CSAEDSSYEQYF. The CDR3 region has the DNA TGCAGCGCTGAGGACAGCTCCTACGAGCAGTACTTC.

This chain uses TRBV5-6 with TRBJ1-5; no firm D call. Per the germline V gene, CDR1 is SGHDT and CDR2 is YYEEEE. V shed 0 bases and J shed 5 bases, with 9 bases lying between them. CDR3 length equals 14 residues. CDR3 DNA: TGTGCCAGCAGCTTGGAGGGCCTCGATCAGCCCCAGCATTTT. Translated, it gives CASSLEGLDQPQHF.

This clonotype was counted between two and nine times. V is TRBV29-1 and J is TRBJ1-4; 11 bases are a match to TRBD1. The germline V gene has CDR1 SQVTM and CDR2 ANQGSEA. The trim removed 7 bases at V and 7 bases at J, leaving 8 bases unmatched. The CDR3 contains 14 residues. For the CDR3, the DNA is TGCAGCGGGGGAACCGGGACAGGGGGTGAAAAACTGTTTTTT. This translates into CSGGTGTGGEKLFF.

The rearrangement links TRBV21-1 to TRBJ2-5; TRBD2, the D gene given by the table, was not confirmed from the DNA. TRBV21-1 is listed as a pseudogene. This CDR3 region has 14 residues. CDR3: CASSYGLAEETQYF. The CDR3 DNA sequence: TGTGCCAGCAGCTACGGACTAGCGGAAGAGACCCAGTACTTC.

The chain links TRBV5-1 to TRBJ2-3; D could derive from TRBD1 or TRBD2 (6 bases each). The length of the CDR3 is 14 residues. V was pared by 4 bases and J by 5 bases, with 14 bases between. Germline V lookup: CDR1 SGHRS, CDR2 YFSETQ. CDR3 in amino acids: CASSVTGAVDTQYF. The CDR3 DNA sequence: TGCGCCAGCAGCGTGACGGGGGCTGTAGATACGCAGTATTTT.

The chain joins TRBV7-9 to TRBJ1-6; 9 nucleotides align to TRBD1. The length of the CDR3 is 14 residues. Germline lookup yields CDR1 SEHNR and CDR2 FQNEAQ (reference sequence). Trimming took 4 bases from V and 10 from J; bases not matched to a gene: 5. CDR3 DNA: TGTGCCAGCAGCTCGTACAGGGGGCGATCACCCCTCCACTTT. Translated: CASSSYRGRSPLHF.

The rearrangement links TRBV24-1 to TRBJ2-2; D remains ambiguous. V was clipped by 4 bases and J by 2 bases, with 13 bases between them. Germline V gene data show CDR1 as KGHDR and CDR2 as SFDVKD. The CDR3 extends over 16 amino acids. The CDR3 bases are TGTGCCACCAGTGAAACCCCCAGCAGAAACACCGGGGAGCTGTTTTTT. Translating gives CATSETPSRNTGELFF.

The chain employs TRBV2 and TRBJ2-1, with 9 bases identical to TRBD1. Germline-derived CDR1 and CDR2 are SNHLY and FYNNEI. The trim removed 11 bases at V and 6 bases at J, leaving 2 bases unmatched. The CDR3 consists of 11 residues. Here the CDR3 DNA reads TGTGCCGGGGGACAGGGCAATGAGCAGTTCTTC. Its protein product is CAGGQGNEQFF.